Listed below are T cell receptor beta chains from one sample, sequenced in a study of T cells in Graves' hyperthyroidism and ophthalmopathy. In TCRdb, the multiplex PCR reads were re-called with MiXCR into one record per CDR3 protein. The sample carries nearly 600,000 distinct CDR3 sequences, more than 13% recorded once. The specimen was blood. These receptors originate from a woman in her late teens or twenties with Graves' ophthalmopathy. The CDR3 runs from the conserved cysteine through the conserved F or W. Fields, in order: D gene, V gene, J gene, clone size, CDR3 protein, CDR3 DNA. A D gene is named only where the DNA matches it firmly. Some rows mark clone size as missing; the rest say once, few, many or name a class of expanded clone.

D: -; V: TRBV2; J: TRBJ1-5; size: many; CDR3: CASSEPHNQPQHF; DNA: TGTGCCAGCAGTGAGCCCCATAATCAGCCCCAGCATTTT
D: TRBD1; V: TRBV20-1; J: TRBJ2-1; size: few; CDR3: CSARGQGARAYNEQFF; DNA: TGCAGTGCTAGAGGCCAGGGGGCGCGGGCCTACAATGAGCAGTTCTTC
D: -; V: TRBV7-9; J: TRBJ1-3; size: few; CDR3: CASSLFGGGTTGNTIYF; DNA: TGTGCCAGCAGCTTATTCGGAGGCGGGACTACTGGAAACACCATATATTTT
D: -; V: TRBV9; J: TRBJ2-7; size: -; CDR3: CASSVAGDSTYEQYF; DNA: TGTGCCAGCAGCGTAGCGGGGGACAGCACCTACGAGCAGTACTTC
D: TRBD2; V: TRBV11-2; J: TRBJ2-7; size: many; CDR3: CASSSRLAGGPHEQYF; DNA: TGTGCCAGCAGCTCCCGTTTAGCGGGAGGGCCCCACGAGCAGTACTTC
D: -; V: TRBV6-1; J: TRBJ1-2; size: many; CDR3: CASSEIEASPLYGYTF; DNA: TGTGCCAGCAGTGAAATTGAGGCCAGTCCTCTCTATGGCTACACCTTC
D: -; V: TRBV29-1; J: TRBJ2-3; size: -; CDR3: CSPARRITDTQYF; DNA: TGCAGCCCTGCCCGTCGGATCACAGATACGCAGTATTTT
D: -; V: TRBV10-3; J: TRBJ1-5; size: many; CDR3: CAISPNNQPQHF; DNA: TGTGCCATCAGCCCGAATAATCAGCCCCAGCATTTT
D: -; V: TRBV5-1; J: TRBJ2-1; size: many; CDR3: CASRRFYQERSYNEQFF; DNA: TGCGCCAGCAGGCGATTCTATCAGGAGAGATCCTACAATGAGCAGTTCTTC
D: TRBD2; V: TRBV20-1; J: TRBJ2-2; size: many; CDR3: CSASSGIAGELFF; DNA: TGCAGTGCTAGTAGCGGGATAGCCGGGGAGCTGTTTTTT
D: -; V: TRBV28; J: TRBJ2-1; size: -; CDR3: CASSLGGGTRGEQFF; DNA: TGTGCCAGCAGTTTAGGGGGGGGGACAAGGGGTGAGCAGTTCTTC
D: TRBD2; V: TRBV5-1; J: TRBJ2-1; size: -; CDR3: CASSFLAGRGDNEQFF; DNA: TGCGCCAGCAGCTTTTTAGCGGGGAGGGGCGACAATGAGCAGTTCTTC
D: TRBD1; V: TRBV29-1; J: TRBJ1-5; size: many; CDR3: CSVKDRDNQPQHF; DNA: TGCAGCGTTAAGGACAGGGACAATCAGCCCCAGCATTTT
D: -; V: TRBV3-1; J: TRBJ2-5; size: -; CDR3: CASSPFLVVIQETQYF; DNA: TGTGCCAGCAGCCCATTCCTAGTGGTGATTCAAGAGACCCAGTACTTC
D: -; V: TRBV3-1; J: TRBJ1-5; size: few; CDR3: CASSQEFGDQPQHF; DNA: TGTGCCAGCAGCCAAGAATTTGGGGATCAGCCCCAGCATTTT
D: -; V: TRBV12-3/TRBV12-4; J: TRBJ2-2; size: many; CDR3: CATKRGPAGELFF; DNA: TGTGCCACCAAGAGAGGGCCAGCCGGGGAGCTGTTTTTT
D: -; V: TRBV5-5; J: TRBJ1-1; size: few; CDR3: CASSWGLEAFF; DNA: TGTGCCAGCAGCTGGGGCCTTGAAGCTTTCTTT
D: TRBD1; V: TRBV5-1; J: TRBJ1-1; size: many; CDR3: CASSQGTGGGANTEAFF; DNA: TGCGCCAGCAGCCAGGGGACAGGTGGGGGCGCGAACACTGAAGCTTTCTTT
D: -; V: TRBV28; J: TRBJ2-7; size: -; CDR3: CASSSGEKGYEQYF; DNA: TGTGCCAGCAGCTCCGGGGAAAAAGGATACGAGCAGTACTTC
D: -; V: TRBV28; J: TRBJ2-3; size: many; CDR3: CASSAAHADTQYF; DNA: TGTGCCAGCAGTGCGGCTCATGCAGATACGCAGTATTTT
D: TRBD1; V: TRBV20-1; J: TRBJ2-7; size: -; CDR3: CSAREDRVPYEQYF; DNA: TGCAGTGCTAGAGAAGACAGGGTTCCCTACGAGCAGTACTTC
D: -; V: TRBV5-4; J: TRBJ1-6; size: few; CDR3: CASSLAGGPHSPLHF; DNA: TGTGCCAGCAGCTTGGCCGGGGGTCCCCATTCACCCCTCCACTTT
D: -; V: TRBV20-1; J: TRBJ1-1; size: -; CDR3: CSLTPNTEAFF; DNA: TGCAGTTTAACCCCGAACACTGAAGCTTTCTTT
D: -; V: TRBV6-1; J: TRBJ2-3; size: many; CDR3: CASGGVRPDTQYF; DNA: TGTGCCAGCGGAGGGGTAAGACCAGATACGCAGTATTTT
D: -; V: TRBV15; J: TRBJ1-1; size: many; CDR3: CATSREPFDTEAFF; DNA: TGTGCCACCAGCCGGGAGCCTTTCGACACTGAAGCTTTCTTT
D: TRBD1; V: TRBV24-1; J: TRBJ2-5; size: few; CDR3: CATSDTGQAGTETQYF; DNA: TGTGCCACCAGTGACACGGGACAGGCGGGTACGGAGACCCAGTACTTC
D: TRBD2; V: TRBV5-1; J: TRBJ2-7; size: many; CDR3: CASSLGPGGQNEQYF; DNA: TGCGCCAGCAGCTTGGGACCGGGAGGGCAGAACGAGCAGTACTTC
D: -; V: TRBV27; J: TRBJ1-3; size: many; CDR3: CASSLSGERNTIYF; DNA: TGTGCCAGCAGTTTGTCCGGGGAAAGAAACACCATATATTTT
D: TRBD1; V: TRBV12-3/TRBV12-4; J: TRBJ1-2; size: many; CDR3: CASRTNTGGASYGYTF; DNA: TGTGCCAGCAGGACGAACACAGGGGGCGCGAGCTATGGCTACACCTTC
D: TRBD2; V: TRBV19; J: TRBJ2-5; size: few; CDR3: CASSVRTAGTRLETQYF; DNA: TGTGCCAGTAGTGTACGGACAGCCGGGACTAGGTTGGAGACCCAGTACTTC
D: TRBD2; V: TRBV6-5; J: TRBJ2-7; size: many; CDR3: CASSYSSGRAYEQYF; DNA: TGTGCCAGCAGTTACTCTAGCGGGAGGGCCTACGAGCAGTACTTC
D: TRBD2; V: TRBV11-2; J: TRBJ2-1; size: -; CDR3: CASSLVPGGPDNEQFF; DNA: TGTGCCAGCAGCTTAGTGCCGGGAGGGCCGGACAATGAGCAGTTCTTC
D: TRBD2; V: TRBV29-1; J: TRBJ2-5; size: -; CDR3: CSVGTRLRGPSKETQYF; DNA: TGCAGCGTGGGGACTAGGCTTCGAGGGCCCAGCAAAGAGACCCAGTACTTC
D: -; V: TRBV29-1; J: TRBJ2-7; size: -; CDR3: CSVEEGIGYEQYF; DNA: TGCAGCGTTGAGGAGGGGATCGGCTACGAGCAGTACTTC
D: -; V: TRBV24-1; J: TRBJ1-4; size: few; CDR3: CATSDPVTPEKLFF; DNA: TGTGCCACCAGTGACCCTGTCACACCTGAAAAACTGTTTTTT